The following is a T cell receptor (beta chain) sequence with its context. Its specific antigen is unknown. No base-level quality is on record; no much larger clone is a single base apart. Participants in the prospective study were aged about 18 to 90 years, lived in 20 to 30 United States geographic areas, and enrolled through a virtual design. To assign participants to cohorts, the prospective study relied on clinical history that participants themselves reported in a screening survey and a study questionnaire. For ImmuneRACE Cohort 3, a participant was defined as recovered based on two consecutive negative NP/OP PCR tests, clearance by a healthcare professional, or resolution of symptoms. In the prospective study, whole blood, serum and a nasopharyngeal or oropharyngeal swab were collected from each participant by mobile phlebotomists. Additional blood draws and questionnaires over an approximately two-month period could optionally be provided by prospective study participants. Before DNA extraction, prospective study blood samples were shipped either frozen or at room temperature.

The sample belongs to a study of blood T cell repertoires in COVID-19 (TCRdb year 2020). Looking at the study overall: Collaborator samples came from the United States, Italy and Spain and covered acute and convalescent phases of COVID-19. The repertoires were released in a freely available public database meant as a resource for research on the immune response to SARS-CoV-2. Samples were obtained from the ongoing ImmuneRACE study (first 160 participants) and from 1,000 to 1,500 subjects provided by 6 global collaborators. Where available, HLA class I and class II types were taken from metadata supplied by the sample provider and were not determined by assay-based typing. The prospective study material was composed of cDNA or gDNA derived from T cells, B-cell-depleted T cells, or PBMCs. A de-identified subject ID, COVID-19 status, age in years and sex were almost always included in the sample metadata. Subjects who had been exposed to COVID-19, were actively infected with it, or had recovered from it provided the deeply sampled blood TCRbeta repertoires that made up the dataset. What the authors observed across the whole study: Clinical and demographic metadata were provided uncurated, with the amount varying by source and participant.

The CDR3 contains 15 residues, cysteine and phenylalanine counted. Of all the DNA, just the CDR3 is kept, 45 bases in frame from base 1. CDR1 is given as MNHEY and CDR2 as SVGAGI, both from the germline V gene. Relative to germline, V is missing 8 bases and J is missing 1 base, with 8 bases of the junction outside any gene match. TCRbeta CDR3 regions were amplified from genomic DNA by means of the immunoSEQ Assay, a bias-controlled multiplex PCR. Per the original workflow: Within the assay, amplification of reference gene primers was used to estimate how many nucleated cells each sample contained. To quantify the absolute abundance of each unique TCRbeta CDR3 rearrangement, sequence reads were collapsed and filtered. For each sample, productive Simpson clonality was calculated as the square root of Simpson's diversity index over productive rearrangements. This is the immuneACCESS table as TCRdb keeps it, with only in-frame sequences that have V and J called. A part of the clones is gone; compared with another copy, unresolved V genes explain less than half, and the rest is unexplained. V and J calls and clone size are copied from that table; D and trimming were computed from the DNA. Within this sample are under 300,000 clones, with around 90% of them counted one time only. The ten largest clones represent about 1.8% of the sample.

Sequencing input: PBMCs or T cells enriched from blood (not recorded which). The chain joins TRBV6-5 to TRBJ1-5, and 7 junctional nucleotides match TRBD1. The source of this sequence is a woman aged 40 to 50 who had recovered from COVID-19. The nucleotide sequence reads TGTGCCAGCGTTCTGGGACAGAACAGCAATCAGCCCCAGCATTTT. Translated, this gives CASVLGQNSNQPQHF.